The rows below give T cell receptor beta chains drawn from one sample of a study of blood T cell repertoires in COVID-19. Sequencing used immunoSEQ multiplex PCR; TCRdb keeps in-frame clones, though not all of them. The data hold about 300,000 clones, with approximately 90% observed a single time. The sample consisted of peripheral blood. The receptors derive from a man between 18 and 29 years old with active or convalescent COVID-19. Each CDR3 is given without its conserved first and last residue.

v_call	cdr3_aa
TRBV4-3	ASSHFSGRPEGEAF
TRBV5-4	ASSTTGAPGTQY
TRBV19	ASSKGQGNQPQH
TRBV9	ASSAQRDTEAF
TRBV5-1	ASSLDHRDYEQY
TRBV15	ATSWRGREQY
TRBV7-9	ASGVAGTLETQY
TRBV7-9	ASSFRDTDEKLF
TRBV5-1	ASSKIPRDRDSGNTIY
TRBV9	ASSKLSGSEQY
TRBV7-2	ASSLWFQGQETQY
TRBV28	ASSSPGQGPAKNIQY
TRBV7-2	ASSLRDSSSYEQY
TRBV10-3	AISDADRVEGYT
TRBV7-2	ASSLNRENEQF
TRBV6-2/TRBV6-3	ASSYRDSPDTQY
TRBV6-5	ASSLLAGGTDTQY
TRBV10-2	ASSEGGMLYGYT
TRBV11-2	ASSPRTSGRATGELF
TRBV10-2	ATKGGEVMAGELF
TRBV20-1	SASFRDRDEQPQH
TRBV28	ASRGVWTDTEAF
TRBV20-1	SASEGGNQPQH
TRBV7-2	ASSLAGTGGYT
TRBV7-9	ASSSWNTGELF
TRBV5-1	ASSLVAAVYGYT
TRBV19	ATKLWGLAGHNEQF
TRBV15	ATSRDPWEGKNEKLF
TRBV5-1	ASSLVGGDTEAF
TRBV7-8	ASSPRPEGVDGTDTQY
TRBV5-4	ASSLLAGLRTDTQY
TRBV7-9	ASSSHSAALYGYT
TRBV19	ASSINVGTVSYEQY
TRBV14	ASSQAFRFNEKLF
TRBV18	ASSLTSQSGGEQY
TRBV11-2	ASSLGYSSDTQY
TRBV24-1	ATSDGGRETQY
TRBV11-3	ASSLGGHNTGELF
TRBV19	ASTQNTEAF
TRBV23-1	ASRVWNSSGYT
TRBV9	ASSVVAGTGDHEQY
TRBV7-6	ASSSTPRGLNIQY
TRBV10-3	AISESGTGGNQPQH
TRBV3-1/TRBV3-2	ASSLIRVNTEAF
TRBV27	ASSSKQGVGTEAF
TRBV3-1/TRBV3-2	ASSQASENYGYT
TRBV6-5	ASTPGAGEYSPLH
TRBV5-6	ASSSLRGGGGYT
TRBV7-9	ASSLGVTSGEETQY
TRBV19	ASSPGSYEQY
TRBV14	ASSQEVPGREQY
TRBV12-5	ASGLFAASNQPQH
TRBV29-1	SVEGRYNEQF
TRBV28	ASSLWGAASEKLF
TRBV6-5	ASIAHRGVNEKLF
TRBV6-4	ASSQGTSGDNEQF
TRBV19	ASSIGSSGINEQF
TRBV29-1	SVELTGGTEAF